One sample yielded the 15 T cell receptor beta chains listed below, sequenced in a study of cytomegalovirus exposure and HLA in healthy donors. Vbeta (60) and Jbeta (13) primers were used in the PCR. Generated by immunoSEQ multiplex PCR, the TCRdb table keeps only in-frame clones and is missing some. The data hold some 200,000 clones, with approximately 82% observed a single time. Sequenced material: PBMCs. All receptors come from a woman in her 40s in good health and CMV-seronegative.

The sample holds a few counts of this clone. The chain couples TRBV7-2 to TRBJ2-7; possible D gene TRBD2, 5 bases. Trimming took 5 bases from V and 2 from J, leaving 13 bases between them. This CDR3 region has 14 residues. Per germline, CDR1 SGHTA and CDR2 FQGNSA. CDR3 sequence reads: CASSAVPGTYEQYF. CDR3 sequence (DNA): TGTGCCAGCAGCGCGGTCCCGGGAACCTACGAGCAGTACTTC.

Only one count was recorded for this clone. J is TRBJ1-5 and V is TRBV18, with 8 nucleotides matching TRBD1. The CDR3 length is 15 residues. J gave up 7 bases and V 2 bases, and 7 bases lay outside the gene matches. Germline loops: CDR1 KGHSH, CDR2 LQKENI. In nucleotides, the CDR3 is TGTGCCAGCTCACCAGGACAGGGCGAGAGGCAGCCCCAGCATTTT. Protein sequence: CASSPGQGERQPQHF.

The CDR3 sequence: CASSVGRGSRYGYTF. CDR3 DNA sequence: TGTGCCAGCAGCGTGGGCAGGGGTTCGCGATATGGCTACACCTTC. The chain employs TRBV9 and TRBJ1-2; D may be TRBD1 (6 bases). Germline CDR1 reads SGDLS; CDR2 reads YYNGEE. The germline V and J ends were trimmed by 2 bases and 5 bases, with 16 bases remaining between them. The CDR3 extends over 15 amino acids. Together with reference TRBV9 and TRBJ1-2, the CDR3 gives the full variable domain: DSGVTQTPKHLITATGQRVTLRCSPRSGDLSVYWYQQSLDQGLQFLIQYYNGEERAKGNILERFSAQQFPDLHSELNLSSLELGDSALYFCASSVGRGSRYGYTFGSGTRLTVV.

The chain combines TRBV27 with TRBJ2-7, with a weak D call TRBD1 (6 bases). This CDR3 has 16 residues. Trimming took 6 bases from V and 4 from J, leaving 22 bases between them. Germline CDR1 reads MNHEY; CDR2 reads SMNVEV (reference sequence). In nucleotides, the CDR3 is TGTGCCAGCAGCCCCCCGATTCGGCTGGGGGCTTACGAGCAGTACTTC. Amino acids: CASSPPIRLGAYEQYF.

With regard to this clone: The sample contains more than one DNA sequence encoding this CDR3. Here the CDR3 DNA reads TGCGCCAGCAGCTTGGGGGGGGATCAGCCCCAGCATTTT. This translates into CASSLGGDQPQHF. This chain joins TRBV5-1 and TRBJ1-5; tentative D call: TRBD1 (5 bases). Germline CDR1 reads SGHRS; CDR2 reads YFSETQ. The CDR3 has 13 residues. The V and J ends lost 0 bases and 5 bases respectively, with 6 bases between them.

V gene TRBV5-1 combines with J gene TRBJ2-3; TRBD1 agrees at 7 bases. The germline gives CDR1 SGHRS, CDR2 YFSETQ. CDR3 length: 18 residues. Trimming cost V 1 base and J 1 base; bases outside gene matches: 12. The CDR3 spells CASSLMGQTPEGTDTQYF. The CDR3 bases are TGCGCCAGCAGCTTGATGGGACAGACACCGGAGGGCACAGATACGCAGTATTTT.

V usage is TRBV30 and J usage is TRBJ2-1; D is perhaps TRBD1 (5 bases). Trimming removed 7 bases from V and 4 bases from J, with 14 bases in between. Germline CDR1 and CDR2: GTSNPN and SVGIG (reference sequence). This CDR3 is 13 amino acids long. The CDR3 loop reads CALRLAGYNEQFF. For the CDR3, the DNA is TGTGCCTTACGTTTGGCAGGGTACAATGAGCAGTTCTTC.

The chain uses TRBV4-1 and TRBJ2-7; TRBD1 aligns across 7 bases. Germline V gene sequence: CDR1 MGHRA, CDR2 YSYEKL. The CDR3 contains 17 residues. With V trimmed by 1 base and J by 0 bases, 9 bases remained unmatched. This CDR3 reads CASSQVGGRGTSYEQYF. The CDR3 DNA reads TGCGCCAGCAGCCAAGTTGGTGGCAGGGGGACCTCCTACGAGCAGTACTTC.

V usage is TRBV28 and J usage is TRBJ1-5; 8 bases match TRBD1. The CDR3 loop spans 15 amino acids. Germline V gene lookup returns CDR1 MDHEN and CDR2 SYDVKM. V trimming: 6 bases; J trimming: 7 bases; junction bases outside the gene matches: 11. In nucleotides, the CDR3 is TGTGCCAGCAGCGAAATCCAGGGGGCCGGACAGCCCCAGCATTTT. Protein sequence: CASSEIQGAGQPQHF.

The chain employs TRBV11-2 and TRBJ2-7; 7 nucleotides match TRBD1. The ends lost 6 bases at V and 3 bases at J; junction bases unmatched: 2. The germline CDR1 and CDR2 sequences are SGHAT and FQNNGV. The CDR3 covers 12 residues. CDR3: CASRYRGYEQYF. In DNA form, the CDR3 reads TGTGCCAGCAGGTACAGGGGCTACGAGCAGTACTTC.

J is TRBJ2-3 and V is TRBV7-3; 13 nucleotides match TRBD2. Germline trimming cut 5 bases from V and 1 base from J; bases unmatched to any gene: 9. Germline CDR1 SGHTA, CDR2 FQGTGA. The CDR3 runs 18 residues. CDR3 bases: TGTGCCAGCAGCCGAACTAGCGGGGGGGCATGGGGCACAGATACGCAGTATTTT. As protein: CASSRTSGGAWGTDTQYF.

V is TRBV6-6 and J is TRBJ2-7; tentative D call: TRBD1 (6 bases). Trimming removed 2 bases at V and 4 bases at J, with 9 bases between. The CDR3 totals 13 residues. Germline V lookup: CDR1 MNHNY, CDR2 SVGAGI (reference sequence). The CDR3 is CASSYDGQYEQYF. CDR3 nucleotides: TGTGCCAGCAGTTACGACGGACAGTACGAGCAGTACTTC.

The table lists this clone with a few counts. The gene calls are TRBV9 and TRBJ1-2; 9 bases map to TRBD1. Germline trimming cut 0 bases from V and 4 bases from J; bases unmatched to any gene: 4. The CDR3 is 15 amino acids. Germline assignment: CDR1 SGDLS and CDR2 YYNGEE. In DNA, the CDR3 is TGTGCCAGCAGCGTAGAGGACAGGGGAGGCTATGGCTACACCTTC. The encoded protein is CASSVEDRGGYGYTF.

The rearrangement links TRBV12-5 to TRBJ1-4; 10 bases map to TRBD1. The CDR3 covers 19 residues. V shed 2 bases, J shed 0 bases, and the junction held 9 bases outside the gene matches. Germline V CDR1 and CDR2: LGHNT, FRNRAP. CDR3: CASGLRDRGRLATNEKLFF. CDR3 coding DNA: TGTGCTAGTGGTTTGCGGGACAGGGGTCGGCTTGCAACTAATGAAAAACTGTTTTTT. The whole variable domain, filled in from reference TRBV12-5 and TRBJ1-4, reads DARVTQTPRHKVTEMGQEVTMRCQPILGHNTVFWYRQTMMQGLELLAYFRNRAPLDDSGMPKDRFSAEMPDATLATLKIQPSEPRDSAVYFCASGLRDRGRLATNEKLFFGSGTQLSVL.

V and J are TRBV5-1 and TRBJ1-4; 8 nucleotides align to TRBD1. Germline V gives CDR1 SGHRS, CDR2 YFSETQ. The CDR3 totals 14 residues. Trimming removed 6 bases from V and 7 bases from J; junction bases left unmatched: 8. This CDR3 reads CASMDRVGGEKLFF. CDR3 bases: TGCGCCAGCATGGACAGGGTCGGTGGTGAAAAACTGTTTTTT. Combining the CDR3 with reference TRBV5-1 and TRBJ1-4 gives the whole variable domain KAGVTQTPRYLIKTRGQQVTLSCSPISGHRSVSWYQQTPGQGLQFLFEYFSETQRNKGNFPGRFSGRQFSNSRSEMNVSTLELGDSALYLCASMDRVGGEKLFFGSGTQLSVL.